A selection of T cell receptor beta chains follows, all from one sample in a study of early T cells in non-severe SARS-CoV-2 infection. TCRdb reprocessed the 5' RACE reads with MiXCR, giving one entry per CDR3 protein. In the table there are 97,000 or so distinct CDR3 sequences, over 10% of which are singletons. Material: whole blood. The source is an adult who was a healthcare worker with PCR-confirmed SARS-CoV-2 infection or an uninfected control (not recorded which). Both conserved end residues are part of each CDR3. D genes are given only for firm matches. Clone size appears in some rows only: once, few, many, or a class for an expanded clone.

TRBJ2-2,TRBD2,TRBV6-6,many,TGTGCCAGCAGCACCGGACTAGCGGGAGCCGGGGAGCTGTTTTTT,CASSTGLAGAGELFF
TRBJ2-1,-,TRBV25-1,few,TGTGCCAGCAGCCTTCCCACTAGAGGCGTGCACGATGAGCAGTTCTTC,CASSLPTRGVHDEQFF
TRBJ2-7,-,TRBV7-4,-,TGTGCCAGCAGTTCGTCGGTAATTAGGTACTTC,CASSSSVIRYF
TRBJ1-1,-,TRBV20-1,many,TGCAGTGCTACCCTAGCCTACCCAGGGGCTTTCTTT,CSATLAYPGAFF
TRBJ2-5,-,TRBV29-1,many,TGCAGCGTTGAAGCGCCGCTTACGGGCGCAGGGCGAGAGACCCAGTACTTC,CSVEAPLTGAGRETQYF
TRBJ2-7,TRBD2,TRBV5-4,-,TGTGCCAACAGCTTGACGACTAGCTCCCACGAGCAGTACTTC,CANSLTTSSHEQYF
TRBJ2-7,-,TRBV2,-,TGTGCCAGCAGTCCTGATTCTGGAGACGAGCAGTACTTC,CASSPDSGDEQYF
TRBJ2-5,-,TRBV7-9,-,TGTGCCAGCAGCTTAGACGGTTCGGCTGAGACCCAGTACTTC,CASSLDGSAETQYF
TRBJ2-3,TRBD2,TRBV29-1,few,TGCAGCGTTTCTAGCGGGGCTCCAGATACGCAGTATTTT,CSVSSGAPDTQYF
TRBJ2-2,-,TRBV24-1,few,TGTGCCACCAGTGATTTTTTTCAGAACGGGGAGCTGTTTTTT,CATSDFFQNGELFF
TRBJ2-1,TRBD2,TRBV7-3,few,TGTGCCAGCAGCTTTCCGGCTAGCGGAAACAATGAGCAGTTCTTC,CASSFPASGNNEQFF
TRBJ2-3,TRBD2,TRBV20-1,many,TGCAGTGCTAGCGGACTAGCGGGAGCAATGGCAGATACGCAGTATTTT,CSASGLAGAMADTQYF
TRBJ2-5,TRBD2,TRBV20-1,many,TGCAGTGCTTTGGGAGCGGGAGATCAGGAGACCCAGTACTTC,CSALGAGDQETQYF
TRBJ2-7,-,TRBV14,few,TGTGCCAGCAGCCCGCAGGGTGTTAGCTCCTACGAGCAGTACTTC,CASSPQGVSSYEQYF
TRBJ2-5,TRBD1,TRBV24-1,-,TGTGCCACCAGGGACAGGTCTCCGGCGGGGACCCAGTACTTC,CATRDRSPAGTQYF
TRBJ1-3,-,TRBV11-2,-,TGTGCCAGCAGCACAGGTCGTGCTGGAAACACCATATATTTT,CASSTGRAGNTIYF
TRBJ2-1,-,TRBV5-6,many,TGTGCCAGCAGCAGCCCTTGGTCCTATGAGCAGTTCTTC,CASSSPWSYEQFF
TRBJ1-1,-,TRBV29-1,-,TGCAGCGTTGTGGTGGGCGGGAACACTGAAGCTTTCTTT,CSVVVGGNTEAFF
TRBJ2-7,TRBD2,TRBV5-1,few,TGCGCCAGCAGCTTGGATACGGGAGGGCCCTACGAGCAGTACTTC,CASSLDTGGPYEQYF
TRBJ2-7,TRBD1,TRBV4-1,few,TGCGCCAGCAGCCAAGAGCACGGGACAGCTAAGGATCTGCGCTACGAGCAGTACTTC,CASSQEHGTAKDLRYEQYF
TRBJ1-2,-,TRBV20-1,many,TGCAGTGCTAGAGTGGAGGGCTTGGGCTATGGCTACACCTTC,CSARVEGLGYGYTF
TRBJ2-1,-,TRBV20-1,many,TGCAGTGCTAGAGTCTGGCGGTCCTACAATGAGCAGTTCTTC,CSARVWRSYNEQFF
TRBJ2-3,-,TRBV19,few,TGTGCCAGTAGTATAGAAGGGGGCACAGATACGCAGTATTTT,CASSIEGGTDTQYF
TRBJ2-7,-,TRBV7-9,few,TGTGCCAGCAGCACGGGACTCCGCTCCTACGAGCAGTACTTC,CASSTGLRSYEQYF
TRBJ2-7,-,TRBV12-3/TRBV12-4,many,TGTGCCAGCAGGCCCACAGCAGCCTACGAGCAGTACTTC,CASRPTAAYEQYF
TRBJ2-2,-,TRBV4-1,-,TGCGCCAGCAGCCCAGCTCCCTGGGAGACCGGGGAGCTGTTTTTT,CASSPAPWETGELFF
TRBJ2-5,TRBD2,TRBV20-1,many,TGCAGTGCTACTGTAGCGGGAGGCTCCCAAGAGACCCAGTACTTC,CSATVAGGSQETQYF
TRBJ2-1,TRBD2,TRBV19,many,TGTGCCAGTAGCCTAGCGGGATCGGGCCACAATGAGCAGTTCTTC,CASSLAGSGHNEQFF
TRBJ2-1,TRBD2,TRBV2,few,TGTGCCAGCAGTGTGGGGACTAGCGCTTACAATGAGCAGTTCTTC,CASSVGTSAYNEQFF
TRBJ2-7,-,TRBV19,-,TGTGCCACCGAAGGGCTACTTCAGACCTACGAGCAGTACTTC,CATEGLLQTYEQYF
TRBJ1-6,-,TRBV12-3/TRBV12-4,-,TGTGCCAGCAGTCCTGTCCGTTCACCCCTCCATTTT,CASSPVRSPLHF
TRBJ2-2,TRBD2,TRBV9,-,TGTGCCAGCGGGGGTCCTAGCGGACATCGGGGCGGGGAGCTGTTTTTT,CASGGPSGHRGGELFF
TRBJ2-3,-,TRBV9,few,TGTGCCAGCAGCGCAACTCCAGCGCGCACAGATACGCAGTATTTT,CASSATPARTDTQYF
TRBJ1-4,-,TRBV28,-,TGTGCCAGCAGTTTATTCGCTGACACTAATGAAAAACTGTTTTTT,CASSLFADTNEKLFF
TRBJ1-4,-,TRBV30,few,TGTGCCTGGAGTAGCGGAATTAATGAAAAACTGTTTTTT,CAWSSGINEKLFF
TRBJ2-6,-,TRBV7-3,many,TGTGCCAGCAGCGTACAGGGCTCTGGGGCCAACGTCCTGACTTTC,CASSVQGSGANVLTF
TRBJ2-1,-,TRBV12-3/TRBV12-4,many,TGTGCCAGCAGATCCCCAACCGGGACCCACAATGAGCAGTTCTTC,CASRSPTGTHNEQFF
TRBJ2-1,TRBD2,TRBV5-4,-,TGTGCCAGCAGCGGGGGAGGGACTAGCGGCCTAGACAATGAGCAGTTCTTC,CASSGGGTSGLDNEQFF
TRBJ2-7,TRBD2,TRBV20-1,few,TGCAGTGCTACTCTAGCGGGAAGGTACGAGCAGTACTTC,CSATLAGRYEQYF
TRBJ2-5,-,TRBV20-1,-,TGCAGTGCTCCCGAGGGGGGTTGGTTTCAGACCCAGTACTTC,CSAPEGGWFQTQYF
TRBJ1-1,-,TRBV20-1,-,TGCAGTGCTAGAGATAGAGTGACTGAAGCTTTCTTT,CSARDRVTEAFF
TRBJ1-3,-,TRBV9,-,TGTGCCAGCAGCGTAGCAGCGGGGGCGACTGGAAACACCATATATTTT,CASSVAAGATGNTIYF
TRBJ2-3,-,TRBV6-6,-,TGTGCCAGCAGTGAAAACTACCTGCCGGTCACAGATACGCAGTATTTT,CASSENYLPVTDTQYF